This TCR beta chain was captured by sequencing in a study of blood T cell repertoires in COVID-19. About the research overall: Samples representing acute and convalescent COVID-19 were sourced from the United States, Italy and Spain. Nucleic acid was either cDNA or gDNA, and it came from T cells, B-cell-depleted T cells, or PBMCs.

The authors' processing: Amplified reference gene primers provided the basis for estimating nucleated cell counts. Data came from immunoSEQ multiplex PCR; TCRdb stores just in-frame clones and leaves some out. That table supplies the V and J calls and clone size; D and trimming were determined from the DNA. The sample shows about 100,000 clones, roughly nine tenths of them seen only once. This TCR came from a man aged 30-40 years in a cohort sampled during active COVID-19. The material sequenced was peripheral blood.

CDR3 coding DNA: TGTGCTAGTGGTTTGGTACGGGCTAGCGGACTTCAAGAGACCCAGTACTTC. Its protein product is CASGLVRASGLQETQYF. The chain recombines TRBV12-5 with TRBJ2-5, with TRBD2 matching over 7 bases. Germline V lookup: CDR1 LGHNT, CDR2 FRNRAP. The CDR3 consists of 17 residues. J was trimmed by 2 bases and V by 0 bases; bases with no gene match: 9.